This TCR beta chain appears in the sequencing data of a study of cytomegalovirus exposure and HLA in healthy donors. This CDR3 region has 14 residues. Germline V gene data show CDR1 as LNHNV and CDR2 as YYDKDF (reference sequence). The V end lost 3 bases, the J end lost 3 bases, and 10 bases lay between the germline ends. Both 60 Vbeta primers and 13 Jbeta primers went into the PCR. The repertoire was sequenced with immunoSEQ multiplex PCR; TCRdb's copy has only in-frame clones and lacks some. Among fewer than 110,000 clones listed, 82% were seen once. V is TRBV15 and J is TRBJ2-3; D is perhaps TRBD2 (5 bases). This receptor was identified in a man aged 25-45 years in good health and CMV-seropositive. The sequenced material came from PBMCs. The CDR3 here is CATSSGRGTDTQYF. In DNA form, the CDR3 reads TGTGCCACCAGCAGTGGAAGAGGGACAGATACGCAGTATTTT.